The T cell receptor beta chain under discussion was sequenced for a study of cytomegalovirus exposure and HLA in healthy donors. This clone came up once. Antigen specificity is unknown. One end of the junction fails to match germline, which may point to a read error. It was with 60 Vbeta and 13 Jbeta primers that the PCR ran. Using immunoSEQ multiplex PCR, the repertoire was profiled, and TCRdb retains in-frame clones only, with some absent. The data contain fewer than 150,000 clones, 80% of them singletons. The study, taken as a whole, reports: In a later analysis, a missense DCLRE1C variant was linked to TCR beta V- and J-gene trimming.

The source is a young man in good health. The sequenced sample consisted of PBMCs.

The CDR3 DNA is TGTTCCAGCAGCCTAGAGGGGGTCTCGGGAGAGACCCAGTACTTC. Its protein product is CSSSLEGVSGETQYF. The rearrangement joins TRBV7-9 to TRBJ2-5; D is perhaps TRBD1 (6 bases). Germline V lookup: CDR1 SEHNR, CDR2 FQNEAQ (reference sequence). The CDR3 totals 15 residues.